What follows are 6 T cell receptor beta chains derived from one specimen sequenced in a study of cytomegalovirus exposure and HLA in healthy donors. PCR amplification relied on 60 Vbeta primers (plus 13 Jbeta primers). Only in-frame clones appear in the TCRdb table, and some are missing; sequencing was by immunoSEQ multiplex PCR. The sample has more than 100,000 clones, around 66% seen once. Specimen: PBMCs. The receptors originated from a woman aged 40 to 50 in good health and CMV-seropositive.

With regard to this clone: A read error may explain this, as a much larger clone is one base away. The V call is TRBV6-1, the J call TRBJ1-1, with unresolved D. The germline CDR1 and CDR2 sequences are MNHNS and SASEGT. Trimming stripped 0 bases from V and 11 bases from J, with 13 bases between. The CDR3 has 13 residues. The CDR3 DNA reads as TGTGCCAGCAGTGAAGCGAAAGACCGGAGGGCTTTCTTT. Its translation is CASSEAKDRRAFF.

This CDR3 reads CASSPPSGETQYF. CDR3 DNA: TGTGCCAGCAGCCCACCTAGCGGTGAGACCCAGTACTTC. The V call is TRBV7-6, the J call TRBJ2-5, with 7 bases aligning to TRBD2. Germline trimming cut 5 bases from V and 5 bases from J; bases unmatched to any gene: 5. Germline assignment: CDR1 SGHVS and CDR2 FNYEAQ. This CDR3 region has 13 residues.

The chain recombines TRBV19 with TRBJ1-5, with 9 bases matching TRBD1. This CDR3 region has 15 residues. Looked up from germline, CDR1 is LNHDA and CDR2 is SQIVND (reference sequence). V lost 7 bases to trimming and J lost 4 bases; unmatched junction nucleotides: 8. CDR3 sequence (DNA): TGTGCCAGTACCTTACAGGGGGCGCAGAATCAGCCCCAGCATTTT. Its translation: CASTLQGAQNQPQHF. The complete variable domain, with remaining parts taken from reference TRBV19 and TRBJ1-5, reads DGGITQSPKYLFRKEGQNVTLSCEQNLNHDAMYWYRQDPGQGLRLIYYSQIVNDFQKGDIAEGYSVSREKKESFPLTVTSAQKNPTAFYLCASTLQGAQNQPQHFGDGTRLSIL.

This clone showed up just a few times. CDR3 in DNA: TGCGCCAGCAGCCGGGACTATTACAATGAGCAGTTCTTC. This encodes CASSRDYYNEQFF. This rearrangement joins TRBV4-1 to TRBJ2-1; TRBD2 agrees at 7 bases. This CDR3 is built from 13 residues. With V trimmed by 4 bases and J by 4 bases, 1 base remained unmatched. In germline, CDR1 is MGHRA, CDR2 YSYEKL.

This sequence joins TRBV7-6 and TRBJ1-5; unclear D gene. This CDR3 is built from 13 residues. V dropped 5 bases and J dropped 0 bases, with 5 bases sitting between them. In germline, CDR1 is SGHVS, CDR2 FNYEAQ. The CDR3 DNA reads TGTGCCAGCAGCCCCAATAGCAATCAGCCCCAGCATTTT. The encoded protein is CASSPNSNQPQHF.

The chain couples TRBV29-1 to TRBJ2-5, with TRBD1 as a possible D gene (6 bases). V lost 7 bases and J lost 2, with 23 bases in between. This CDR3 has 16 residues. The germline V gene encodes CDR1 SQVTM and CDR2 ANQGSEA. The CDR3 sequence is CSANKPGVLGQETQYF. In DNA form, the CDR3 reads TGCAGCGCAAATAAACCAGGGGTTTTGGGGCAAGAGACCCAGTACTTC.